This T cell receptor beta chain was retrieved from a study of T cell responses to AZD1222 COVID-19 vaccine. Study-level background: Pooling of second doses given at about 4 or about 12 weeks was done. The study's findings and limits: Among the donors, most were white British and more were female, and clonal diversity was possibly underestimated.

TCRdb keeps only in-frame clones here, not all; method: immunoSEQ multiplex PCR. The data contain 240,000 or so clones, 90% to 95% of them singletons. Germline-derived CDR1 and CDR2 are SQVTM and ANQGSEA. V lost 2 bases and J lost 4, with 10 bases in between. This CDR3 is built from 13 residues. Concerning this clone: Its specificity is unknown.

This chain connects TRBV29-1 to TRBJ2-3, with D possibly matching TRBD2 (6 bases). This clonotype was sampled from an adult in good health. This specimen consisted of peripheral blood, obtained on day 0 of AZD1222 vaccination. This CDR3 is CSVESGGADTQYF. As DNA, the CDR3 is TGCAGCGTTGAATCTGGCGGGGCAGATACGCAGTATTTT.